This T cell receptor beta chain was sequenced in a study of CD8+CD57+ T cells in acquired aplastic anemia. Findings and limits, study-wide: It was found that twenty-nine CD8+ CDR3 sequences were shared between patients and controls. Patients did not significantly differ from controls in CD8+ Simpson's diversity.

As concerns this clonotype: Its antigen is not identified.

Genomic DNA was employed as the template in profiling TCR beta VDJ and CDR3. TCRdb reprocessed the reads with MiXCR, giving one entry per CDR3 protein. The data show some 240,000 distinct CDR3 sequences, 30% to 35% seen once. The J segment lost 0 bases and the V segment lost 5 bases, leaving 4 bases of the junction unmatched. The CDR3 runs 14 residues. Germline CDR1 is LNHDA and CDR2 is SQIVND (reference sequence). This chain connects TRBV19 to TRBJ2-7; 7 nucleotides line up with TRBD2. The sequence came from a human donor in good health, serving as a control. The sequencing input was sorted CD4+, CD8+, or CD8+CD57+ T cells (not recorded which) from PBMCs. The CDR3 DNA reads TGTGCCAGTAGTGTCCGGGACTACTCCTACGAGCAGTACTTC. Translating it yields CASSVRDYSYEQYF. The complete variable domain, with remaining parts taken from reference TRBV19 and TRBJ2-7, reads DGGITQSPKYLFRKEGQNVTLSCEQNLNHDAMYWYRQDPGQGLRLIYYSQIVNDFQKGDIAEGYSVSREKKESFPLTVTSAQKNPTAFYLCASSVRDYSYEQYFGPGTRLTVT.